This T cell receptor beta chain emerged from a study of T cell repertoires in cytomegalovirus infection. Study overall: Both a matching HLA type and CMV infection were indicated by public TCR beta signatures. Findings of the study overall: HLA-C-restricted CMV-specific TCR beta clonotypes were dominant in the ex vivo response. Frequencies of public TCR beta families were cumulated, and this identified carriers of CMV plus the relevant HLA.

A note on this clonotype: Antigen specificity is unknown.

One entry per CDR3 protein results from TCRdb running MiXCR on the reads. The sample shows just under 550,000 distinct CDR3 sequences, about 25% of them seen only once. Per germline, CDR1 DFQATT and CDR2 SNEGSKA (reference sequence). Trimming took off 1 base at V and 6 bases at J, with 22 bases between the two ends. The CDR3 runs 16 residues. The receptor's source is a human donor in good health (CMV status not recorded). Some clones in this sample may be carry-over from other donors' samples. The sequenced sample consisted of PBMCs. The V call is TRBV20-1, the J call TRBJ2-7; tentative D call: TRBD2 (5 bases). The DNA for the CDR3 is TGCAGTGCTAGAGTTCGCGGTCAGAATTTAGCGCGCGAGCAGTACTTC. As protein: CSARVRGQNLAREQYF.